This entry is about one T cell receptor beta chain. The antigen is not known. The data were obtained in a study of CD8 T cells in Susac syndrome. About the research overall: Within the sequenced Susac syndrome patient group, about six exhibited active disease and fewer than ten were in remission.

This CDR3 has 15 residues. The germline V gene has CDR1 SGHDN and CDR2 FVKESK. The V gene lost 3 bases and the J gene lost 4 bases, with 16 bases spanning the gap. Reverse transcription used about 0.5 to 1 ug RNA and random hexamers. Amplification of TCR beta CDR3 across 54 Vbeta and 13 Jbeta was performed with immunoSEQ multiplex PCR. TCRdb processed the immunoSEQ multiplex PCR reads anew with MiXCR; each CDR3 protein has one entry. The table records some 160,000 distinct CDR3 sequences, 94% of them present only once. General study findings and limits: The CD4+ T cell repertoire of patients with Susac syndrome showed no detectable clonal expansion.

The TCR was taken from a human donor with Susac syndrome. The sequenced sample consisted of CD4+ T cells from PBMCs. This sequence joins TRBV14 and TRBJ2-7, with D possibly being TRBD2 (7 bases). Written as DNA, the CDR3 is TGTGCCAGCAGCCATAGGGGGGGACGAAATTACGAGCAGTACTTC. Its translation is CASSHRGGRNYEQYF.